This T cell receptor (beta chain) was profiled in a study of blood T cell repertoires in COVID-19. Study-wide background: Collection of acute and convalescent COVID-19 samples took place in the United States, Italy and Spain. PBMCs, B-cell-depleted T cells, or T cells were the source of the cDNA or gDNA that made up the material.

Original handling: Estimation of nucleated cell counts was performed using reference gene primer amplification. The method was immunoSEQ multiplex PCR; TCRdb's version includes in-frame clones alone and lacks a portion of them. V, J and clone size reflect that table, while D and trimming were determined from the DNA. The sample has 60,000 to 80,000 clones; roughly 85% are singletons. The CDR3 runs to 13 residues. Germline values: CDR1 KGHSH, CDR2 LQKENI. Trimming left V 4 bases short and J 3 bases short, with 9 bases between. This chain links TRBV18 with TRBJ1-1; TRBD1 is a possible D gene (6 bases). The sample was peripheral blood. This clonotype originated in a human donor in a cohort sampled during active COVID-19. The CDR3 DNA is TGTGCCAGCTCACGCACAGGGTACACTGAAGCTTTCTTT. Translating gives CASSRTGYTEAFF.